A single TCR beta chain is shown here with its context. No antigen is known for it. No much larger clone exists at a distance of one base, and base qualities are not known. Trimming accounts for 2 bases at V and 1 base at J, while the number of junction bases matched to no gene is 2. CDR1 and CDR2, per the germline V gene, are SGHDT and YYEEEE. The CDR3 has 15 amino acids, counting the end cysteine and phenylalanine. Of all the DNA, just the CDR3 is kept, 45 bases in frame from base 1. Receptor amplification or capture employed RT-PCR. For sequencing, an Illumina HiSeq 2500 was employed. TCRdb redid the processing of the public reads, applying fastp at Q25 and MiXCR, and retained in-frame beta chains. Rows with one shared CDR3 protein collapse into an entry with the most common genes and DNA. Across this sample there are more than 700,000 distinct CDR3 sequences, with about 20% seen only once. The top ten constitute 10% of the sample.

This sample was included in a study of response to subunit inactivated influenza vaccine (dated 2018 in TCRdb). Background on the whole study: To follow how T cells responded to a trivalent subunit inactivated influenza vaccine, the researchers relied on deep quantitative profiling of the T cell receptor repertoire. The investigation overall reported the following: It was suggested by the authors that each seasonal influenza vaccination may recruit only a limited number of new T cells.

The chain joins TRBV5-6 to TRBJ2-1; 8 bases in the junction line up with TRBD2. The TCR sequence derives from a man over 45 who received an inactivated influenza vaccine. Donor details come from another sample of the same person, matched by shared clones. The sample was PBMCs from blood, taken 5 days after vaccination. CDR3 reads: CASSFGTRSYNEQFF. The DNA sequence is given as TGTGCCAGCAGCTTCGGGACTAGGTCCTACAATGAGCAGTTCTTC.